A single sample gave rise to the 28 T cell receptor beta chains below, sequenced in a study of T cells in Graves' hyperthyroidism and ophthalmopathy. TCR beta CDR3 regions were amplified from RNA. Primed by the HTBI set, a first-round RT-PCR was run on the TCR CDR3. TCRdb passed the multiplex PCR reads through MiXCR, listing each CDR3 protein once. The table records around 450,000 distinct CDR3 sequences, roughly an eighth of them present only once. Sequencing was done on a sample of blood. All receptors derive from a woman younger than 35 with Graves' hyperthyroidism.

This chain uses TRBV20-1 with TRBJ2-1; 8 bases agree with TRBD2. The CDR3 length is 13 residues. The germline V gene encodes CDR1 DFQATT and CDR2 SNEGSKA (reference sequence). Trimming removed 3 bases from V and 9 bases from J; junction bases left unmatched: 7. The CDR3 DNA reads TGCAGTGCTAGCGGGGGGGTGGACAGTGAGCAGTTCTTC. As protein: CSASGGVDSEQFF.

This clonotype was recorded a few times. V is TRBV20-1 and J is TRBJ2-2, with TRBD1 identical over 9 bases. CDR1 and CDR2 (germline): DFQATT, SNEGSKA (reference sequence). The V segment lost 1 base and the J segment 1 base; nucleotides outside the gene matches: 4. The CDR3 runs to 16 residues. The CDR3 spells CSARGADRGNTGELFF. The CDR3, as DNA: TGCAGTGCTAGAGGCGCGGACAGGGGGAACACCGGGGAGCTGTTTTTT.

This clonotype was seen at least ten times. The chain has TRBV20-1 and TRBJ2-5; the match to TRBD2 covers 10 bases. V lost 2 bases to trimming and J lost 1 base; unmatched junction nucleotides: 7. CDR3 size: 16 residues. The germline V gene encodes CDR1 DFQATT and CDR2 SNEGSKA (reference sequence). The CDR3 is CSARRGSSGSQETQYF. CDR3 nucleotide sequence: TGCAGTGCTAGACGCGGGTCTAGCGGGAGCCAAGAGACCCAGTACTTC.

This clonotype was picked up many times. V is TRBV6-1 and J is TRBJ1-4; the match to TRBD1 covers 9 bases. V shed 4 bases, J shed 8 bases, and the junction held 8 bases outside the gene matches. Germline loops: CDR1 MNHNS, CDR2 SASEGT. The CDR3 has 15 amino acids. CDR3 in amino acids: CASSGRTGEEEKLFF. The CDR3 DNA reads TGTGCCAGCAGTGGGAGGACAGGGGAAGAGGAAAAACTGTTTTTT.

This clonotype showed up just once. Given a much more abundant clone one base away, this may be a read error. The chain combines TRBV27 with TRBJ2-5, with TRBD1 as a possible D gene (5 bases). From germline, CDR1 is MNHEY and CDR2 SMNVEV (reference sequence). The CDR3 covers 15 residues. V lost 1 base and J lost 2, with 11 bases in between. The CDR3 region has the DNA TGTGCCAGCAGTTTATTAGAGGCAGGGCAAGAGACCCAGTACTTC. Translating it yields CASSLLEAGQETQYF.

A few counts support this clonotype. This chain connects TRBV6-1 to TRBJ1-6; 8 nucleotides line up with TRBD1. This CDR3 contains 14 residues. The trim removed 6 bases at V and 7 bases at J, leaving 5 bases unmatched. Germline V lookup: CDR1 MNHNS, CDR2 SASEGT. DNA for the CDR3: TGTGCCAGCAGACGACAGGGGAAAAATTCACCCCTCCACTTT. This codes for CASRRQGKNSPLHF.

The CDR3 DNA sequence: TGCAGTGCTAGGGCCAATCTCGGGACTAGCGGGAGAACCTACAATGAGCAGTTCTTC. Amino acid sequence: CSARANLGTSGRTYNEQFF. This chain links TRBV20-1 with TRBJ2-1; 14 nucleotides line up with TRBD2. The CDR3 is 19 residues long. Per the germline V gene, CDR1 is DFQATT and CDR2 is SNEGSKA (reference sequence). The V and J ends lost 3 bases and 2 bases, in that order; junction bases with no gene match: 12.

The table lists this clonotype with many counts. This rearrangement joins TRBV3-1 to TRBJ1-3; possibly TRBD1 for D (5 bases). Per germline, CDR1 LGHDT and CDR2 YNNKEL (reference sequence). The V end lost 3 bases, the J end lost 8 bases, and 11 bases lay between the germline ends. The length of the CDR3 is 13 residues. The CDR3 sequence is CASSQGELYTIYF. The CDR3 coding sequence is TGTGCCAGCAGCCAGGGGGAACTCTACACCATATATTTT.

This chain's CDR3 is CASSLQATGNTEAFF. The CDR3, as DNA: TGTGCCAGCAGCTTACAAGCGACGGGGAACACTGAAGCTTTCTTT. The V and J genes are TRBV7-6 and TRBJ1-1; D gene unclear. Germline CDR1 reads SGHVS; CDR2 reads FNYEAQ. V lost 2 bases and J 1 base, leaving 11 bases between the germline ends. CDR3 length equals 15 residues.

This chain links TRBV29-1 with TRBJ2-4; D perhaps matches TRBD1 (6 bases). V was clipped by 6 bases and J by 0 bases, with 12 bases between them. Germline CDR1 SQVTM, CDR2 ANQGSEA. The CDR3 sequence is 14 residues long. The CDR3: CSVTGHIAKNIQYF. The CDR3 DNA is TGCAGCGTGACGGGACACATAGCCAAAAACATTCAGTACTTC.

V and J are TRBV30 and TRBJ2-7, with a possible D match to TRBD1 (5 bases). The V end lost 0 bases, the J end lost 9 bases, and 9 bases lay between the germline ends. Germline V gene data show CDR1 as GTSNPN and CDR2 as SVGIG (reference sequence). This CDR3 is 11 amino acids long. The CDR3 DNA reads as TGTGCCTGGAGTGTAGGGGCCGGGCAGTACTTC. Translation: CAWSVGAGQYF.

The CDR3, as DNA: TGTGCCAGCAGTGACTCGGACATTCAGCCCCAGCATTTT. It specifies CASSDSDIQPQHF. J is TRBJ1-5 and V is TRBV6-1; perhaps TRBD1 as D (5 bases). Trimming left V 3 bases short and J 6 bases short, with 9 bases between. Germline V gene sequence: CDR1 MNHNS, CDR2 SASEGT. The CDR3 contains 13 residues.

In this sample, this clonotype turned up many times. The CDR3, as DNA: TGTGCCAGCAGTGGGACGGTAGCAACTAATGAAAAACTGTTTTTT. Translated: CASSGTVATNEKLFF. The chain combines TRBV2 with TRBJ1-4; D uncertain. This CDR3 contains 15 residues. V was trimmed by 4 bases and J by 0 bases, leaving 9 bases between them. The germline CDR1 and CDR2 sequences are SNHLY and FYNNEI.

This clonotype came up many times. The chain couples TRBV7-2 to TRBJ2-3; no clear D. Germline V CDR1 and CDR2: SGHTA, FQGNSA. The ends were cut back, 4 bases at V and 3 bases at J, with 5 bases in the middle. CDR3 length: 12 amino acids. Here the CDR3 reads CASSWGTDTQYF. Here the CDR3 DNA reads TGTGCCAGCAGCTGGGGTACAGATACGCAGTATTTT.

In this sample, this clonotype turned up many times. The V gene is TRBV3-1, the J gene TRBJ2-7, with a possible D match to TRBD2 (5 bases). Germline-derived CDR1 and CDR2 are LGHDT and YNNKEL (reference sequence). The CDR3 contains 13 residues. Trimming pared 4 bases from V and 3 bases from J, leaving 10 bases between. The CDR3 loop is CASSPGLYYEQYF. Here the CDR3 DNA reads TGTGCCAGCAGCCCCGGACTCTACTACGAGCAGTACTTC.

V is TRBV11-3 and J is TRBJ2-1, with D hard to call. Per the germline V gene, CDR1 is SGHNT and CDR2 is YENEEA. V shed 1 base and J shed 2 bases, with 6 bases lying between them. CDR3 length equals 14 residues. The CDR3 DNA reads as TGTGCCAGCAGCTTAGGATCCACCTACAATGAGCAGTTCTTC. Translation: CASSLGSTYNEQFF.

Many counts were recorded for this clonotype. V and J are TRBV10-3 and TRBJ1-5; TRBD1 matches at 7 bases. CDR3 length equals 15 residues. V trimming: 9 bases; J trimming: 3 bases; junction bases outside the gene matches: 11. The germline V gene encodes CDR1 ENHRY and CDR2 SYGVKD. The CDR3 loop reads CAIASGTELNQPQHF. The DNA for the CDR3 is TGTGCCATAGCCTCCGGGACAGAACTCAATCAGCCCCAGCATTTT.

Many counts were recorded for this clonotype. The rearrangement joins TRBV6-1 to TRBJ1-1; 7 nucleotides align to TRBD1. The CDR3 length is 14 residues. CDR1 is MNHNS and CDR2 is SASEGT in the germline V gene. V gave up 4 bases and J gave up 5 bases; unmatched junction bases: 7. CDR3 region: CASSGRQGGTEAFF. In DNA form, the CDR3 reads TGTGCCAGCAGTGGGAGACAGGGTGGGACTGAAGCTTTCTTT.

This clonotype was seen ten or more times. V gene TRBV20-1 combines with J gene TRBJ1-5; D possibly corresponds to TRBD1 (6 bases). Germline V gene lookup returns CDR1 DFQATT and CDR2 SNEGSKA (reference sequence). CDR3 length: 14 residues. With 3 bases removed from V and 4 bases from J, the gap between germline ends came to 13 bases. In nucleotides, the CDR3 is TGCAGTGCTAGTGCGGGGGGCGGGAATCAGCCCCAGCATTTT. Translation gives CSASAGGGNQPQHF.

This clonotype was recorded many times. The chain uses TRBV12-3 or TRBV12-4 and TRBJ2-5, with no clear D. The V end was cut by 6 bases, the J end by 2 bases, with 10 bases between. The CDR3 loop spans 13 amino acids. In DNA form, the CDR3 reads TGTGCCAGCAGCCCACTGGAACAAGAGACCCAGTACTTC. Its protein is CASSPLEQETQYF.

This clonotype has just a few counts. CDR3 in DNA: TGTGCCAGCAGCGTAGCTGGACACCAGCAAGAGACCCAGTACTTC. This sequence encodes CASSVAGHQQETQYF. The rearrangement joins TRBV9 to TRBJ2-5, with a possible D match to TRBD1 (5 bases). The CDR3 runs to 15 residues. Between the trimmed V and J ends, which lost 0 bases and 2 bases, there was a span of 11 bases. Germline CDR1 reads SGDLS; CDR2 reads YYNGEE.

At least ten counts were recorded for this clonotype. The CDR3 sequence is CSARDGGRGSYNEQFF. Written as DNA, the CDR3 is TGCAGTGCTAGAGATGGGGGACGAGGGTCCTACAATGAGCAGTTCTTC. The chain joins TRBV20-1 to TRBJ2-1, with D possibly called TRBD1 or TRBD2 (5 bases each). This CDR3 has 16 residues. Trimming left V 0 bases short and J 1 base short, with 13 bases between. CDR1 and CDR2 (germline): DFQATT, SNEGSKA (reference sequence).

In this sample, this clonotype turned up many times. The genes are TRBV6-2 or TRBV6-3 and TRBJ2-7; weak D call: TRBD1 (5 bases). The ends were cut back, 5 bases at V and 6 bases at J, with 20 bases in the middle. CDR1 is MNHEY and CDR2 is SVGEGT in the germline V gene. This CDR3 comprises 15 residues. The CDR3 loop is CASSADDSRLGEQYF. CDR3 nucleotide sequence: TGTGCCAGCAGTGCAGATGACAGCCGGTTGGGCGAGCAGTACTTC.

This clonotype has ten or more counts. The V gene is TRBV27, the J gene TRBJ2-5, with 13 bases matching TRBD2. The ends lost 6 bases at V and 5 bases at J; junction bases unmatched: 6. Germline values: CDR1 MNHEY, CDR2 SMNVEV (reference sequence). The CDR3 extends over 15 amino acids. Here the CDR3 reads CASRTLAGGPETQYF. The CDR3 DNA follows: TGTGCCAGCAGGACACTAGCGGGAGGGCCGGAGACCCAGTACTTC.

The chain joins TRBV11-2 to TRBJ2-3; TRBD2 matches at 8 bases. The CDR3 extends over 15 amino acids. The V gene's germline CDR1 is SGHAT and CDR2 FQNNGV. V shed 4 bases, J shed 2 bases, and the junction held 5 bases outside the gene matches. The CDR3 protein is CASSSWTSLTDTQYF. CDR3 coding DNA: TGTGCCAGCAGCTCATGGACTAGCCTCACAGATACGCAGTATTTT. Supplemented by reference TRBV11-2 and TRBJ2-3, the full variable domain reads EAGVAQSPRYKIIEKRQSVAFWCNPISGHATLYWYQQILGQGPKLLIQFQNNGVVDDSQLPKDRFSAERLKGVDSTLKIQPAKLEDSAVYLCASSSWTSLTDTQYFGPGTRLTVL.

This clonotype was found many times. The chain carries TRBV28 and TRBJ2-5; 10 bases match TRBD2. This CDR3 is built from 13 residues. V lost 10 bases, J lost 7 bases, and 9 bases stayed unmatched. The V gene's germline CDR1 is MDHEN and CDR2 SYDVKM. In DNA, the CDR3 is TGTGCCACCGCTAGCGGGAGAGTTGGGACCCAGTACTTC. It is translated as CATASGRVGTQYF.

This clonotype was observed many times. The rearrangement joins TRBV12-3 or TRBV12-4 to TRBJ1-2, with a possible D match to TRBD1 (5 bases). This CDR3 contains 13 residues. The V end lost 6 bases, the J end lost 5 bases, and 13 bases lay between the germline ends. In nucleotides, the CDR3 is TGTGCCAGCAGCCCAGCGGGACTTTATGGCTACACCTTC. It codes for CASSPAGLYGYTF.

This clonotype was recorded at least ten times. This chain joins TRBV20-1 and TRBJ2-3; TRBD2 aligns across 7 bases. The CDR3 contains 13 residues. Trimming at V came to 3 bases and at J to 4 bases, leaving 4 bases not matched to a gene. Germline CDR1 DFQATT, CDR2 SNEGSKA (reference sequence). In nucleotides, the CDR3 is TGCAGTGCTAGCGGGGGGTTGGCAGATACGCAGTATTTT. As protein: CSASGGLADTQYF.